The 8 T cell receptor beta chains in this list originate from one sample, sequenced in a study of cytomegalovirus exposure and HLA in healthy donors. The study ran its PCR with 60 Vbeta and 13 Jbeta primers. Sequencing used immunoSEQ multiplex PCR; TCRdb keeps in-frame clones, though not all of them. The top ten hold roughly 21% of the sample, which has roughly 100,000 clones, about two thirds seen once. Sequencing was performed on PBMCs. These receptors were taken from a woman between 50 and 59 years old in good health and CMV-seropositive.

The CDR3 spells CASSDRSGANVLTF. The DNA for the CDR3 is TGTGCCAGCAGTGACCGCTCTGGGGCCAACGTCCTGACTTTC. The gene calls are TRBV2 and TRBJ2-6, with D unresolved. Germline V lookup: CDR1 SNHLY, CDR2 FYNNEI. This CDR3 spans 14 amino acids. V dropped 3 bases and J dropped 0 bases, with 3 bases sitting between them.

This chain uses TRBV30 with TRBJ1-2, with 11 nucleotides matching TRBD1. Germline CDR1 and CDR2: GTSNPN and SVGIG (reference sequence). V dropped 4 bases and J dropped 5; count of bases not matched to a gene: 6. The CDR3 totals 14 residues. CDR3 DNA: TGTGCCTGGAATGGGGACAGGGGGGAATATGGCTACACCTTC. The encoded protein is CAWNGDRGEYGYTF.

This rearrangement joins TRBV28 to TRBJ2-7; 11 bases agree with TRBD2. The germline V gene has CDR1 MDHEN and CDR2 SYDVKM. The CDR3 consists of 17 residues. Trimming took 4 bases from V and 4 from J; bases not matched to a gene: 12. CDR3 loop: CASSSYAETSGVYEQYF. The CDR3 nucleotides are TGTGCCAGCAGTTCTTACGCCGAGACTAGCGGGGTTTACGAGCAGTACTTC.

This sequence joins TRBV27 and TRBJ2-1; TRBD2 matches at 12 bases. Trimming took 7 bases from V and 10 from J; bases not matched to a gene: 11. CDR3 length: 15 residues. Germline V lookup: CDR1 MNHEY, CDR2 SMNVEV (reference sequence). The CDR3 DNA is TGTGCCAGCACCAGACTAGCGGGGGCCTTCGGCGAGCAGTTCTTC. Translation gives CASTRLAGAFGEQFF.

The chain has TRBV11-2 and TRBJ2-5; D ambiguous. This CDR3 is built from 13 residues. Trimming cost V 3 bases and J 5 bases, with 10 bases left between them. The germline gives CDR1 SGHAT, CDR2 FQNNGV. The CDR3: CASSLVLWETQYF. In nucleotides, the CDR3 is TGTGCCAGCAGCTTGGTACTATGGGAGACCCAGTACTTC.

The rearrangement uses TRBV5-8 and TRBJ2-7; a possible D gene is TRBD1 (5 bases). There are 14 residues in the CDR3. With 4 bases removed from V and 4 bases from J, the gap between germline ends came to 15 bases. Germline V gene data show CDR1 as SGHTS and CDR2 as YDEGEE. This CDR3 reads CASSRTAQGYEQYF. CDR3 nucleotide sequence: TGTGCCAGCAGCCGTACAGCGCAGGGTTACGAGCAGTACTTC.

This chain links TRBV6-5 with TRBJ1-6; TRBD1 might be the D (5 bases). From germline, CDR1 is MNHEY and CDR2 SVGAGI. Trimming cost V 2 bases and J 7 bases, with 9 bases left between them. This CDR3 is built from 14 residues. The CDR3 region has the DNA TGTGCCAGCAGTTACAAAGGGGAAAATTCACCCCTCCACTTT. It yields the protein CASSYKGENSPLHF.

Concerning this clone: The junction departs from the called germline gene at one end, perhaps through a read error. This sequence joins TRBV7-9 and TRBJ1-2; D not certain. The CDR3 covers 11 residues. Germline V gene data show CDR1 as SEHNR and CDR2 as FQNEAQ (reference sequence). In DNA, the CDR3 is TGTGCCAGCAGCTTAGGCGCGGAGCCCAACTTC. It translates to CASSLGAEPNF.